The clone carrying this TCR beta chain has just a few counts. The CDR3 sequence is 15 residues long. V was clipped by 2 bases and J by 3 bases; unmatched bases: 3. The germline gives CDR1 SGHRS, CDR2 YFSETQ. The data are from a study of blood T cell repertoires in COVID-19. About the research overall: The origin of the acute and convalescent COVID-19 samples was the United States, Italy and Spain.

How the authors handled the data: Scientists estimated how many nucleated cells there were by amplifying reference gene primers. Method: immunoSEQ multiplex PCR; TCRdb's copy keeps in-frame clones and lacks some. The DNA gave D and trimming, while V, J and clone size come from that table. The sample has 90,000 to 110,000 clones, 75% to 90% seen once. The receptor was isolated from a human donor in a cohort sampled during active COVID-19. The sequenced material came from peripheral blood. V is TRBV5-1 and J is TRBJ2-3; 10 nucleotides align to TRBD2. The CDR3 loop reads CASSFGSGRTDTQYF. As DNA, the CDR3 is TGCGCCAGCAGCTTTGGTAGCGGGAGGACAGATACGCAGTATTTT.